The 16 T cell receptor beta chains listed next were all sequenced from one sample in a study of T cell changes during pregnancy in multiple sclerosis. Sequencing was performed with immunoSEQ multiplex PCR; in TCRdb, only in-frame clones are kept and a portion is missing. This table holds 45,000 to 55,000 clones, 85% to 95% found once. The sample consisted of CD4+ T cells from peripheral blood mononuclear cells, taken in the second trimester of pregnancy. These receptors were collected from a female donor in good health, enrolled as a control in a pregnancy study.

The chain recombines TRBV5-5 with TRBJ1-2; tentatively, D is TRBD1 (5 bases). This CDR3 has 14 amino acids. V lost 3 bases to trimming and J lost 5 bases, with 14 bases between them. From germline, CDR1 is SGHKS and CDR2 YYEKEE (reference sequence). This CDR3 reads CASSSRAGTYGYTF. CDR3 DNA sequence: TGTGCCAGCAGCTCCCGAGCAGGGACTTATGGCTACACCTTC.

The rearrangement links TRBV28 to TRBJ1-1, with D unclear. V lost 5 bases to trimming and J lost 4 bases, with 11 bases between them. This CDR3 has 13 residues. Germline CDR1 reads MDHEN; CDR2 reads SYDVKM. The CDR3: CASSTQVSTEAFF. CDR3 nucleotides: TGTGCCAGCAGTACCCAGGTTAGCACTGAAGCTTTCTTT.

The rearrangement joins TRBV10-3 to TRBJ2-3; 8 positions agree with TRBD2. This CDR3 is 13 amino acids long. The V and J ends lost 8 bases and 0 bases, in that order; junction bases with no gene match: 1. Per germline, CDR1 ENHRY and CDR2 SYGVKD. The CDR3 DNA reads TGTGCCATCGGACTAGCAAGCACAGATACGCAGTATTTT. Protein product: CAIGLASTDTQYF.

The chain couples TRBV9 to TRBJ2-7, with D possibly being TRBD1 (6 bases). CDR1 and CDR2 (germline): SGDLS, YYNGEE. This CDR3 has 15 residues. Trimming left V 0 bases short and J 7 bases short, with 17 bases between. CDR3 protein: CASSVEDRRWGEQYF. CDR3 coding DNA: TGTGCCAGCAGCGTAGAGGACAGACGGTGGGGAGAGCAGTACTTC. Drawing the rest from reference TRBV9 and TRBJ2-7, the complete variable domain is DSGVTQTPKHLITATGQRVTLRCSPRSGDLSVYWYQQSLDQGLQFLIQYYNGEERAKGNILERFSAQQFPDLHSELNLSSLELGDSALYFCASSVEDRRWGEQYFGPGTRLTVT.

This clone was found a few times. V is TRBV7-3 and J is TRBJ1-5; D is ambiguous. Trimming removed 0 bases from V and 4 bases from J, with 4 bases in between. CDR3 length: 13 amino acids. Germline CDR1 and CDR2: SGHTA and FQGTGA. CDR3 DNA: TGTGCCAGCAGCTTAACCTTTAATCAGCCCCAGCATTTT. The encoded protein is CASSLTFNQPQHF.

J is TRBJ2-5 and V is TRBV30; 9 nucleotides agree with TRBD1. This CDR3 has 15 residues. Germline V gene sequence: CDR1 GTSNPN, CDR2 SVGIG (reference sequence). The V and J ends lost 1 base and 5 bases, in that order; junction bases with no gene match: 8. The CDR3 protein is CAWSAPGQGWETQYF. For the CDR3, the DNA is TGTGCCTGGAGTGCTCCGGGACAGGGATGGGAGACCCAGTACTTC. Full variable domain (missing parts from reference TRBV30 and TRBJ2-5): SQTIHQWPATLVQPVGSPLSLECTVEGTSNPNLYWYRQAAGRGLQLLFYSVGIGQISSEVPQNLSASRPQDRQFILSSKKLLLSDSGFYLCAWSAPGQGWETQYFGPGTRLLVL.

The rearrangement links TRBV5-1 to TRBJ1-2, with 9 bases identical to TRBD1. The CDR3 loop spans 15 amino acids. Losses at the gene ends were 4 bases for V and 8 bases for J; bases not matched to a gene: 12. The germline V gene encodes CDR1 SGHRS and CDR2 YFSETQ. CDR3 DNA sequence: TGCGCCAGCAGCGGGACAGGGACTGGGAGTTTGGGCTACACCTTC. As protein: CASSGTGTGSLGYTF.

This clone was counted between two and nine times. The rearrangement links TRBV29-1 to TRBJ1-1, with TRBD1 as a possible D gene (5 bases). Looked up from germline, CDR1 is SQVTM and CDR2 is ANQGSEA. Trimming took 4 bases from V and 10 from J, leaving 19 bases between them. This CDR3 spans 13 amino acids. The CDR3 nucleotides are TGCAGCGTTGTCGCCGGGGGGAGGGAGGGAGCTTTCTTT. It yields the protein CSVVAGGREGAFF. Together with reference TRBV29-1 and TRBJ1-1, the CDR3 gives the full variable domain: SAVISQKPSRDICQRGTSLTIQCQVDSQVTMMFWYRQQPGQSLTLIATANQGSEATYESGFVIDKFPISRPNLTFSTLTVSNMSPEDSSIYLCSVVAGGREGAFFGQGTRLTVV.

The chain uses TRBV6-5 and TRBJ1-1; 9 bases line up with TRBD1. The CDR3 is made up of 15 amino acids. Germline CDR1 and CDR2: MNHEY and SVGAGI. The V and J ends lost 6 bases and 6 bases, in that order; junction bases with no gene match: 11. CDR3 DNA sequence: TGTGCCAGCAGACGTCTCGGACAGGGGATCCCTGAAGCTTTCTTT. This gives the protein CASRRLGQGIPEAFF.

This clone has more than one count but fewer than ten. This chain links TRBV29-1 with TRBJ2-3; 7 bases are shared with TRBD1. CDR1 is SQVTM, CDR2 ANQGSEA, per germline. The CDR3 runs to 14 residues. Unmatched junction bases numbered 7, after V lost 6 bases and J lost 1 base. The CDR3 DNA reads TGCAGCGTCCGACAGGGCGGTGGCACAGATACGCAGTATTTT. This translates into CSVRQGGGTDTQYF.

The chain joins TRBV4-2 to TRBJ2-1, with TRBD2 as a possible D gene (5 bases). This CDR3 has 17 amino acids. Trimming removed 1 base from V and 0 bases from J, with 13 bases in between. The V gene's germline CDR1 is LGHNA and CDR2 YNFKEQ. In DNA, the CDR3 is TGTGCCAGCAGCCAAGGTCTAGCCTTAAGCTCCTACAATGAGCAGTTCTTC. It codes for CASSQGLALSSYNEQFF.

The chain uses TRBV30 and TRBJ2-5, with D maybe TRBD1 (6 bases). The CDR3 is 14 residues long. The V and J ends lost 0 bases and 5 bases respectively, with 13 bases between them. Germline-derived CDR1 and CDR2 are GTSNPN and SVGIG (reference sequence). The CDR3 bases are TGTGCCTGGAGTGTATTTTCAGGGGTGGAGACCCAGTACTTC. Its translation is CAWSVFSGVETQYF.

V and J are TRBV27 and TRBJ1-2; possibly TRBD1 for D (6 bases). The CDR3 has 13 residues. CDR1 and CDR2 (germline): MNHEY, SMNVEV (reference sequence). V was cut by 3 bases and J by 7 bases, with 12 bases left in between. Here the CDR3 reads CASSLGRGTGYTF. The CDR3 nucleotides read TGTGCCAGCAGTTTGGGCAGGGGTACTGGCTACACCTTC.

The table lists this clone with a few counts. This rearrangement joins TRBV4-3 to TRBJ1-2, with D tentatively TRBD1 (5 bases). The CDR3 covers 15 residues. The V end lost 0 bases, the J end lost 6 bases, and 14 bases lay between the germline ends. CDR1 and CDR2 (germline): LGHNA, YSLEER. The CDR3 spells CASSQDLGRENGYTF. CDR3 bases: TGCGCCAGCAGCCAAGATTTGGGCAGGGAAAATGGCTACACCTTC.

The chain uses TRBV7-9 and TRBJ2-6; possibly TRBD1 for D (6 bases). Germline CDR1 is SEHNR and CDR2 is FQNEAQ (reference sequence). There are 14 residues in the CDR3. Trimming pared 5 bases from V and 2 bases from J, leaving 7 bases between. Written as DNA, the CDR3 is TGTGCCAGCAGCCACAGGGCTGGGGCCAACGTCCTGACTTTC. Translation: CASSHRAGANVLTF.

As to this clone: A read error may produce the germline difference seen at one junction end. V gene TRBV7-7 combines with J gene TRBJ2-5, with a possible D match to TRBD2 (6 bases). CDR1 SSHAT and CDR2 FNYEAQ come from the germline V gene (reference sequence). CDR3 length: 16 amino acids. CDR3 amino acids: CASSPGRLVRARDQYF. CDR3 nucleotide sequence: TGTGCTAGCAGCCCCGGCCGACTAGTACGGGCCAGGGACCAGTACTTC. Filled out from reference TRBV7-7 and TRBJ2-5, the complete variable domain reads GAGVSQSPRYKVTKRGQDVTLRCDPISSHATLYWYQQALGQGPEFLTYFNYEAQPDKSGLPSDRFSAERPEGSISTLTIQRTEQRDSAMYRCASSPGRLVRARDQYFGPGTRLLVL.